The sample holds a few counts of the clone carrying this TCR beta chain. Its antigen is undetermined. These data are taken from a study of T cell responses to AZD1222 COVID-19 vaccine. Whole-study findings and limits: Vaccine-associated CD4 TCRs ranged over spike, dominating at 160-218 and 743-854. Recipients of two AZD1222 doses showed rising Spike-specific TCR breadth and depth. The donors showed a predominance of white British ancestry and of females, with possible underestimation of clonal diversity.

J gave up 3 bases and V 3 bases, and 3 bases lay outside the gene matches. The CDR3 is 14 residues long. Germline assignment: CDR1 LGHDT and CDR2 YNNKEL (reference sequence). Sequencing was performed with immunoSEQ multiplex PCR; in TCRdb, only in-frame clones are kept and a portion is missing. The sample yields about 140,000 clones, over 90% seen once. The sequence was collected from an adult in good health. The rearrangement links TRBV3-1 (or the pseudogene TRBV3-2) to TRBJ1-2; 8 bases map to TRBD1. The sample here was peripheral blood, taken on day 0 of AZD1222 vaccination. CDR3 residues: CASSQATGDYGYTF. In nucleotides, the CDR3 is TGTGCCAGCAGCCAGGCGACAGGGGACTATGGCTACACCTTC.